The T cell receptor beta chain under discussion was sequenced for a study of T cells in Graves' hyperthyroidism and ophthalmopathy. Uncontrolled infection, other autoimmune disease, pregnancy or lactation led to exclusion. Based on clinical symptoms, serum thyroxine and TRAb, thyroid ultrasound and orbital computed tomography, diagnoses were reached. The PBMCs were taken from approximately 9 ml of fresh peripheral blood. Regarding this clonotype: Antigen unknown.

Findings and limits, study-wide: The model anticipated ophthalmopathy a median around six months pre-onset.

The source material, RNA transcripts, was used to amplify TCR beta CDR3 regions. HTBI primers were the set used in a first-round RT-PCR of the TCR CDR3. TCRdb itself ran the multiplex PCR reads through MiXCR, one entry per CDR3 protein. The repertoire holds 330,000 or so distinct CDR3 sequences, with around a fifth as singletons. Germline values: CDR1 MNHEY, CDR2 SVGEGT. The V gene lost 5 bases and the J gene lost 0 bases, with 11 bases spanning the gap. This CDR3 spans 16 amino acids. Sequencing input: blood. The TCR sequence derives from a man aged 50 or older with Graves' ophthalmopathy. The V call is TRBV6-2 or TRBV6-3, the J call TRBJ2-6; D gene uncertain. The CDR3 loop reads CASSPRLSSGANVLTF. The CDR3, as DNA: TGTGCCAGCAGTCCCCGTCTCTCCTCTGGGGCCAACGTCCTGACTTTC.